This TCR beta chain stems from a study of post-analysis software for immune sequencing data. Study information: Some patients lacked subtype; others had relapsing-remitting, secondary progressive or progressive-relapsing disease.

The study, taken as a whole, reports: Compared with controls, patients had more of about 5 TRBV segments, including TRBV5-6, TRBV5-1 and TRBV20-1. Multiple sclerosis was associated with a significant reduction in normalized Chao1 diversity relative to controls. Strong same-batch co-clustering of samples appeared with F measure clustering.

The TCR beta cDNA libraries contained unique molecular identifiers. T cells, about 0.9 to 11 million of them, yielded roughly 550,000 cDNA molecules. TCRdb called the PCR reads again in MiXCR, with one record for every CDR3 protein. The sample consists of roughly 570,000 distinct CDR3 sequences, around 36% of them appearing once. This clonotype was detected a few times. Its antigen is currently unknown. V lost 3 bases to trimming and J lost 3 bases, with 10 bases between them. The CDR3 spans 14 residues. Germline V gives CDR1 MGHDK, CDR2 SYGVNS. The receptor was isolated from a girl aged 2-17 years with multiple sclerosis. The genes are TRBV25-1 and TRBJ2-3; D is perhaps TRBD1 (6 bases). The material sequenced was blood. The chain's CDR3 is CASSETQGTDTQYF. The CDR3 coding sequence is TGTGCCAGCAGTGAGACGCAGGGGACAGATACGCAGTATTTT. Based on the CDR3 plus reference TRBV25-1 and TRBJ2-3, the full variable domain is EADIYQTPRYLVIGTGKKITLECSQTMGHDKMYWYQQDPGMELHLIHYSYGVNSTEKGDLSSESTVSRIRTEHFPLTLESARPSHTSQYLCASSETQGTDTQYFGPGTRLTVL.